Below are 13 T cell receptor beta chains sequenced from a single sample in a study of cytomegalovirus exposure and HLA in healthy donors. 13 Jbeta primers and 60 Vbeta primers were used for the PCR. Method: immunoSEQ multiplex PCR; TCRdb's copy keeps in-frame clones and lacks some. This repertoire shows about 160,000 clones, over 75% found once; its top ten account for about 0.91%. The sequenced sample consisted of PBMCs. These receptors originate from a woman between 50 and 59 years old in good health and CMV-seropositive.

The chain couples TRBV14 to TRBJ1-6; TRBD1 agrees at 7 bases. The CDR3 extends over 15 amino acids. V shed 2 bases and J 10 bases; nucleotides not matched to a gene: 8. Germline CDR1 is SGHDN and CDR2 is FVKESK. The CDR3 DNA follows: TGTGCCAGCAGCCAACAAGGGGGACAGAGATCACCCCTCCACTTT. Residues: CASSQQGGQRSPLHF.

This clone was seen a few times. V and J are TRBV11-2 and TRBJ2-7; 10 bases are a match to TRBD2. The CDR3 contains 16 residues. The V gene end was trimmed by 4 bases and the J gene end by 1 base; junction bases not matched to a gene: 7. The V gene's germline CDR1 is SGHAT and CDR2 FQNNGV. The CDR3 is CASSSPSGSYSYEQYF. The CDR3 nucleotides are TGTGCCAGCAGCTCGCCTAGCGGGAGTTATTCCTACGAGCAGTACTTC.

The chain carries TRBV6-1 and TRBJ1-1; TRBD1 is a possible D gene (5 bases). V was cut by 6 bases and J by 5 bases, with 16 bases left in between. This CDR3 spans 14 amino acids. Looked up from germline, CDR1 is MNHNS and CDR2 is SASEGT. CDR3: CASSYPGAGTEAFF. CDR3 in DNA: TGTGCCAGCAGCTACCCTGGGGCTGGAACTGAAGCTTTCTTT.

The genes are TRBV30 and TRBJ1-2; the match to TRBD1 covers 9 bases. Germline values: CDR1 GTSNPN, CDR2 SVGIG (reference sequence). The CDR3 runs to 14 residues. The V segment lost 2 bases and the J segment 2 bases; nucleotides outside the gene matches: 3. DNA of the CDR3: TGTGCCTGGAGTCGGGACAGGGAAAACTATGGCTACACCTTC. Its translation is CAWSRDRENYGYTF.

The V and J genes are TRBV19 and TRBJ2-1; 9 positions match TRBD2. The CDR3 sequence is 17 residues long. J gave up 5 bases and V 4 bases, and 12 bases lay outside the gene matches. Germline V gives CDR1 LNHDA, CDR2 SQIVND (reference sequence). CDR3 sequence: CASSTPRAGGPHNEQFF. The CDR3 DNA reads TGTGCCAGTAGTACCCCTCGGGCGGGAGGGCCCCACAATGAGCAGTTCTTC.

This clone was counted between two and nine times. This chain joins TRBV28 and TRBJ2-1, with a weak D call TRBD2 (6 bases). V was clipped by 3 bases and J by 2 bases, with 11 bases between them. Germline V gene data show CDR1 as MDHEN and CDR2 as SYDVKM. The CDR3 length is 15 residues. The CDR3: CASSLGGTAYNEQFF. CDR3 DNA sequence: TGTGCCAGCAGTTTGGGGGGTACTGCCTACAATGAGCAGTTCTTC.

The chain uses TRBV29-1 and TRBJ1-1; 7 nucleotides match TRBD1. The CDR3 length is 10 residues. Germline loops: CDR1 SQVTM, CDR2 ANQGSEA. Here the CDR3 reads CRSQGTEAFF. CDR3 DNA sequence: TGCAGGTCACAGGGGACTGAAGCTTTCTTT.

DNA for the CDR3: TGTGCCAGCAGCCGGAAGGGGACAGGACCCTACGAGCAGTACTTC. It is translated as CASSRKGTGPYEQYF. The V call is TRBV7-8, the J call TRBJ2-7, with 8 positions matching TRBD1. V lost 5 bases to trimming and J lost 2 bases; unmatched junction nucleotides: 8. This CDR3 is 15 amino acids long. Germline V lookup: CDR1 SGHVS, CDR2 FQNEAQ.

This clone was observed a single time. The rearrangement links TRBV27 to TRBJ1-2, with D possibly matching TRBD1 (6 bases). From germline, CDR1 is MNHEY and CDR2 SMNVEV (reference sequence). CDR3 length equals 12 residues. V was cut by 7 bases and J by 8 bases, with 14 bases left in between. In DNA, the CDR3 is TGTGCCAGCATGTCAGGGGCGCAGGGCTACACCTTC. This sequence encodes CASMSGAQGYTF.

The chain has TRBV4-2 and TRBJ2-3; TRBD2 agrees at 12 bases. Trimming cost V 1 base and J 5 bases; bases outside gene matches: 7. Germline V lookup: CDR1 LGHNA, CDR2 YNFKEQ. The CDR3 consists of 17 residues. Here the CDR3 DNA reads TGTGCCAGCAGCCAAGGACTAGCGGGAGACCTCTTAGATACGCAGTATTTT. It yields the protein CASSQGLAGDLLDTQYF.

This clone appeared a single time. The DNA for the CDR3 is TGTGCCAGCAGCTTATCTGATGGCGGGGCTTACTCCTACGAGCAGTACTTC. It encodes CASSLSDGGAYSYEQYF. The gene calls are TRBV11-2 and TRBJ2-7; weak D call: TRBD2 (6 bases). The V gene lost 2 bases and the J gene lost 0 bases, with 17 bases spanning the gap. CDR3 size: 17 residues. Germline lookup yields CDR1 SGHAT and CDR2 FQNNGV.

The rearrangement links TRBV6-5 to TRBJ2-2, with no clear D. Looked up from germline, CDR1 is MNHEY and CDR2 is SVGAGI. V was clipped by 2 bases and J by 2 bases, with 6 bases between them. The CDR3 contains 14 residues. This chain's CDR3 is CASSYGRNTGELFF. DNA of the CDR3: TGTGCCAGCAGTTACGGGCGCAACACCGGGGAGCTGTTTTTT.

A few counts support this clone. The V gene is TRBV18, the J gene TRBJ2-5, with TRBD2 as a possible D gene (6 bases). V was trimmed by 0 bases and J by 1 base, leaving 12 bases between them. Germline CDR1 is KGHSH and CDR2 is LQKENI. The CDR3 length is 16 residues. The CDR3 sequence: CASSPPRGFVQETQYF. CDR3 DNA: TGTGCCAGCTCACCACCGCGGGGTTTTGTCCAAGAGACCCAGTACTTC.